These 3 T cell receptor beta chains came from one sample sequenced in a study of cytomegalovirus exposure and HLA in healthy donors. The primer mix had 60 Vbeta and 13 Jbeta primers. Using immunoSEQ multiplex PCR, the repertoire was profiled, and TCRdb retains in-frame clones only, with some absent. The repertoire has more than 150,000 clones, 70% to 85% of them found once; the top ten carry roughly 1.5%. The sample was PBMCs. Every receptor here comes from a man aged 18 to 30 in good health and CMV-seronegative.

CDR3 DNA sequence: TGTGCCAGCAGTTTATCTATCCGAGGTTCCTACGAGCAGTACTTC. Its protein is CASSLSIRGSYEQYF. V and J are TRBV27 and TRBJ2-7; D ambiguous. The ends were cut back, 0 bases at V and 1 base at J, with 10 bases in the middle. The CDR3 is made up of 15 amino acids. Germline CDR1 reads MNHEY; CDR2 reads SMNVEV (reference sequence).

The chain uses TRBV29-1 and TRBJ2-5; unclear D gene. V gave up 7 bases and J gave up 5 bases, with 8 bases separating them. The CDR3 is made up of 10 amino acids. Germline CDR1 SQVTM, CDR2 ANQGSEA. CDR3 residues: CSAGRETQYF. The CDR3 DNA is TGCAGCGCCGGCAGGGAGACCCAGTACTTC.

The genes are TRBV4-3 and TRBJ1-1; D is possibly TRBD1 (6 bases). The CDR3 runs to 15 residues. With 0 bases removed from V and 1 base from J, the gap between germline ends came to 9 bases. Per the germline V gene, CDR1 is LGHNA and CDR2 is YSLEER. The CDR3: CASSQDRGGNTEAFF. The CDR3 DNA reads TGCGCCAGCAGCCAAGATAGGGGGGGGAACACTGAAGCTTTCTTT.